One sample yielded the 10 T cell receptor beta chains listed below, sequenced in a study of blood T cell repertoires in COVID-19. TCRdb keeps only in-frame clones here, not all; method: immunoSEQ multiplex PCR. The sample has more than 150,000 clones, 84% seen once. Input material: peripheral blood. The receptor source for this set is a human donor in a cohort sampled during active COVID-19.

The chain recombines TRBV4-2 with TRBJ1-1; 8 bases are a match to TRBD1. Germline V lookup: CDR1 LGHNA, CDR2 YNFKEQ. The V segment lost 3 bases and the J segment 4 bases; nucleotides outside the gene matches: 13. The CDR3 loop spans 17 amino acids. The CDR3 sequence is CASSHEQGDFLGTEAFF. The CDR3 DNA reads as TGTGCCAGCAGCCATGAACAGGGGGATTTTTTGGGCACTGAAGCTTTCTTT.

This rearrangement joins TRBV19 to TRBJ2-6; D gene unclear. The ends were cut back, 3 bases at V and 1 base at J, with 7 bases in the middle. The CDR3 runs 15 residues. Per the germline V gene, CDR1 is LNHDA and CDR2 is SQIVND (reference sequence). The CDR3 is CASSMGRSGANVLTF. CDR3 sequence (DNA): TGTGCCAGTAGTATGGGCCGGTCTGGGGCCAACGTCCTGACTTTC.

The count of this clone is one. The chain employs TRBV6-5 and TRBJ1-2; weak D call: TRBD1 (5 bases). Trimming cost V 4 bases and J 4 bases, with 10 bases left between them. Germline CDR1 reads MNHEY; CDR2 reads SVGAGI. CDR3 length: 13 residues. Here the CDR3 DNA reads TGTGCCAGCAGTTCGACAGTGCTCTATGGCTACACCTTC. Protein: CASSSTVLYGYTF.

The DNA of the CDR3 is TGCGCCAGCAGCCCGGACAGATCCTACGAGCAGTACTTC. Amino acids: CASSPDRSYEQYF. This rearrangement joins TRBV5-1 to TRBJ2-7; possibly TRBD1 for D (6 bases). The V end was cut by 4 bases, the J end by 1 base, with 9 bases between. The CDR3 sequence is 13 residues long. The germline V gene encodes CDR1 SGHRS and CDR2 YFSETQ.

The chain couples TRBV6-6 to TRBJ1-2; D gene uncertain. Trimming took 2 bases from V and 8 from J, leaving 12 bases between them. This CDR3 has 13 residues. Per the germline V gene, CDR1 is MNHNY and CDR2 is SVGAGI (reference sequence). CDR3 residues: CASSYPNGVGYTF. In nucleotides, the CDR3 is TGTGCCAGCAGTTACCCGAACGGAGTCGGCTACACCTTC.

The CDR3 bases are TGCAGCGTTGTCTCGTTCTATGGCTACACCTTC. Encoded protein: CSVVSFYGYTF. The rearrangement links TRBV29-1 to TRBJ1-2; D is undetermined. Trimming pared 4 bases from V and 4 bases from J, leaving 7 bases between. CDR1 SQVTM and CDR2 ANQGSEA come from the germline V gene. The CDR3 has 11 residues.

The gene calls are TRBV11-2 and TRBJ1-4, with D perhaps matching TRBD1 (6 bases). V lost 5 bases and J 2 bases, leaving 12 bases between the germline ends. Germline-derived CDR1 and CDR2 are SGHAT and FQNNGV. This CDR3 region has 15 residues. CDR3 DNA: TGTGCCAGCAGCCAAGAGGGGGGGACTAATGAAAAACTGTTTTTT. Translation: CASSQEGGTNEKLFF.

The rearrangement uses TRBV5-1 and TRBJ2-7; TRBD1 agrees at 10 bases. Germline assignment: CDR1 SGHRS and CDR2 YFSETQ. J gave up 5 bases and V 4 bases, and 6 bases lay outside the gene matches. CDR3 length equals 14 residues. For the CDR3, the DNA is TGCGCCAGCAGCAGACAGGGGGCGCGGGACGAGCAGTACTTC. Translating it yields CASSRQGARDEQYF. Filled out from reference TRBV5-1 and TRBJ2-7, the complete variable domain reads KAGVTQTPRYLIKTRGQQVTLSCSPISGHRSVSWYQQTPGQGLQFLFEYFSETQRNKGNFPGRFSGRQFSNSRSEMNVSTLELGDSALYLCASSRQGARDEQYFGPGTRLTVT.

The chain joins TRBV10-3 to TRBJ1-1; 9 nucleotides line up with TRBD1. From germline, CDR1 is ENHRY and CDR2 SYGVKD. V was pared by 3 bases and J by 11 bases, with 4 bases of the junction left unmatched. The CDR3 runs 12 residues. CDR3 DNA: TGTGCCATCAGTGATAACGACAGGGGGGCTTTCTTT. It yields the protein CAISDNDRGAFF.

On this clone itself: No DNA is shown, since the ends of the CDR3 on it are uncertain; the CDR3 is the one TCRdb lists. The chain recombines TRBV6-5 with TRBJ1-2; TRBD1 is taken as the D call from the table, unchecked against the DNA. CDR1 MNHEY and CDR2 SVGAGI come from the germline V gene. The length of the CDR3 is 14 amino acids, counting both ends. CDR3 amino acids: CASILDSGLYGYTF.